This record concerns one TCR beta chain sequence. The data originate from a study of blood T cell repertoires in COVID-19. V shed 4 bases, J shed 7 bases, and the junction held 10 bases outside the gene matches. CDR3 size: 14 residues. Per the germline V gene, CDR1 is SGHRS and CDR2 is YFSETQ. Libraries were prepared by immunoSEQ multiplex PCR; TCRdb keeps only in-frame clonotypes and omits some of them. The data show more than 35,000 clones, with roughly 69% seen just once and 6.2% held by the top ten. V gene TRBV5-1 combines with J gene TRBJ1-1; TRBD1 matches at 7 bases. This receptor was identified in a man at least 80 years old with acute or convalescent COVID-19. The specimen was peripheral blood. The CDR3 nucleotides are TGCGCCAGCAGCCGGGACAGTGTTTCGGTTGAAGCTTTCTTT. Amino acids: CASSRDSVSVEAFF.